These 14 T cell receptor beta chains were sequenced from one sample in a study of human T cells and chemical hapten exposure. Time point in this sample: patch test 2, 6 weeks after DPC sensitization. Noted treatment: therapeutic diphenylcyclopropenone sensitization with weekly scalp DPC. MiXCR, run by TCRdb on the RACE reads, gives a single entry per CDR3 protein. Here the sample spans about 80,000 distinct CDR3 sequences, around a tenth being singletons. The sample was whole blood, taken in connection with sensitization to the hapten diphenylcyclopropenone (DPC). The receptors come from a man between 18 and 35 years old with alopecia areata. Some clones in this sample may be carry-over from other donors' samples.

In nucleotides, the CDR3 is TGTGCCAGCAGCCAAGATCTCCCGGGACAGGGAGTCTACGAGCAGTACTTC. It yields the protein CASSQDLPGQGVYEQYF. The chain uses TRBV14 and TRBJ2-7; TRBD1 matches 9 bases. Germline lookup yields CDR1 SGHDN and CDR2 FVKESK. J lost 3 bases, V lost 0 bases, and 9 bases had no gene match. The CDR3 covers 17 residues.

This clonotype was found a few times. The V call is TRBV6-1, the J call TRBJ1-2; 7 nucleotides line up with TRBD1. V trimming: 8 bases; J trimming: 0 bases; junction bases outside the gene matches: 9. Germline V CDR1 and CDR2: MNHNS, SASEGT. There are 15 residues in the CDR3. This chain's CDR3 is CASEGASTPNYGYTF. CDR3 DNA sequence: TGTGCCAGCGAGGGGGCGTCCACACCTAACTATGGCTACACCTTC.

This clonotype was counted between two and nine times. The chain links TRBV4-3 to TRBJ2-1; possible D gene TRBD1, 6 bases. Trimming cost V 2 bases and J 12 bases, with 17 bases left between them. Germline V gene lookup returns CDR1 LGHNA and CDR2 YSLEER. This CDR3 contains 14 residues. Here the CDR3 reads CASSQNHQGQGQFF. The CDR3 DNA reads TGCGCCAGCAGCCAAAACCACCAGGGGCAGGGGCAGTTCTTC.

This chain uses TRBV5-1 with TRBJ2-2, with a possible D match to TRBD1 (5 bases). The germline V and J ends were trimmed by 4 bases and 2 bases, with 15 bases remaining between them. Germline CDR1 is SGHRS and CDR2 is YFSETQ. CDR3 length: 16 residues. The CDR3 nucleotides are TGCGCCAGCAGCCCCAGTCAGGGAACAAACACCGGGGAGCTGTTTTTT. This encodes CASSPSQGTNTGELFF.

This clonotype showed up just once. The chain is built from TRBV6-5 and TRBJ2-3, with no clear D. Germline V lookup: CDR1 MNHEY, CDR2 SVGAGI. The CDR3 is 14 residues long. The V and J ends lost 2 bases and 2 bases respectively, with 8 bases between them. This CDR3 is CASSYRTHTDTQYF. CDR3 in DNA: TGTGCCAGCAGTTACCGGACCCACACAGATACGCAGTATTTT.

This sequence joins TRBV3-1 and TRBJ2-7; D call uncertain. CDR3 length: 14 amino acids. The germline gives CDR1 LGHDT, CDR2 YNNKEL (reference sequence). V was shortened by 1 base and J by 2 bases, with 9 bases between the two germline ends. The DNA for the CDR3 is TGTGCCAGCAGCCAAGGGACCGGCACCTACGAGCAGTACTTC. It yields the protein CASSQGTGTYEQYF.

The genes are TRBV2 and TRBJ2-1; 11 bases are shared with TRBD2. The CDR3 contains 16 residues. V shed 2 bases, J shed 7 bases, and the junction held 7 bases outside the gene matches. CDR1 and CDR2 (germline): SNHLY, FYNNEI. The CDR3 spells CASSESPSGGRNEQFF. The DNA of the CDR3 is TGTGCCAGCAGTGAATCCCCTAGCGGGGGGCGGAATGAGCAGTTCTTC.

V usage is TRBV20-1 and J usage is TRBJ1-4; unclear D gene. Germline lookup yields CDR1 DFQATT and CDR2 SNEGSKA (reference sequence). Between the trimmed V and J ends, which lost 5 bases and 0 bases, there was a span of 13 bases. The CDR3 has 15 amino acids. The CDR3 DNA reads TGCAGTGCTTCTACGTGGCCGGCAACTAATGAAAAACTGTTTTTT. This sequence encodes CSASTWPATNEKLFF.

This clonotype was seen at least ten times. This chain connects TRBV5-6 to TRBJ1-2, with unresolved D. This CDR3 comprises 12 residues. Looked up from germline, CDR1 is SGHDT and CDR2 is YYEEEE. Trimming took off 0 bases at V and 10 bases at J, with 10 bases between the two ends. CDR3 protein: CASSLGRYNYTF. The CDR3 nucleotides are TGTGCCAGCAGCTTGGGCAGATACAACTACACCTTC. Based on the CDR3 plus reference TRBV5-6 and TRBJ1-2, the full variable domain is DAGVTQSPTHLIKTRGQQVTLRCSPKSGHDTVSWYQQALGQGPQFIFQYYEEEERQRGNFPDRFSGHQFPNYSSELNVNALLLGDSALYLCASSLGRYNYTFGSGTRLTVV.

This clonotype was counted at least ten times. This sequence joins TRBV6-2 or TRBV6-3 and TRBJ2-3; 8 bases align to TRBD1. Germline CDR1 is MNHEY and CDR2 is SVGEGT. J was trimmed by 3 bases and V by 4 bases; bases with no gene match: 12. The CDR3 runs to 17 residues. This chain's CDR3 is CASSSHYRGKLTDTQYF. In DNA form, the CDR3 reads TGTGCCAGCAGTTCCCATTACAGGGGGAAGTTGACAGATACGCAGTATTTT.

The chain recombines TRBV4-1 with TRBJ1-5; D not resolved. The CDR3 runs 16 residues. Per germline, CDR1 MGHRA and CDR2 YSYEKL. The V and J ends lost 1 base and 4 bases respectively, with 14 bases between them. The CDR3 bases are TGCGCCAGCAGCCAAGTTCTCGGACCCGGGAATCAGCCCCAGCATTTT. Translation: CASSQVLGPGNQPQHF.

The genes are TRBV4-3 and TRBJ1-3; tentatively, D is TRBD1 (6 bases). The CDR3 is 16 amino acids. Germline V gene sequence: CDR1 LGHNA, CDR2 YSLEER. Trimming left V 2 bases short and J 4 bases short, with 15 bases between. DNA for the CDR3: TGCGCCAGCAGCCAACAGGGGTTGTCTTCGGGAAACACCATATATTTT. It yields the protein CASSQQGLSSGNTIYF.

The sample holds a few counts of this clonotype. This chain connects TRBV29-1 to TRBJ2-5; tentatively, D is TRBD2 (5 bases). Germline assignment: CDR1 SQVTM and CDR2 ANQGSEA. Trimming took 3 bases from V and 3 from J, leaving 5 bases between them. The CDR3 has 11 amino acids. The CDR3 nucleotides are TGCAGCGTTGAGAGGGAAGAGACCCAGTACTTC. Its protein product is CSVEREETQYF.

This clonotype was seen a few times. The CDR3 coding sequence is TGTGCCAGCAGTGTACGACAAGAGACCCAGTACTTC. Translating it yields CASSVRQETQYF. The chain is built from TRBV28 and TRBJ2-5, with D unclear. CDR1 is MDHEN and CDR2 is SYDVKM in the germline V gene. CDR3 length: 12 residues. With 5 bases removed from V and 2 bases from J, the gap between germline ends came to 6 bases.